Each of the 24 T cell receptor beta chains below was sequenced from the same sample in a study of T cell responses to AZD1222 COVID-19 vaccine. The protocol was immunoSEQ multiplex PCR, while the TCRdb copy is restricted to in-frame clones and leaves out a portion. The table has 95,000 to 100,000 clones, roughly 87% seen once; the top ten hold more than 15%. The specimen was peripheral blood, collected on day 0 of AZD1222 vaccination. The receptors were sampled from an adult in good health.

The chain has TRBV4-1 and TRBJ2-7; TRBD2 aligns across 11 bases. Germline V gene data show CDR1 as MGHRA and CDR2 as YSYEKL. J was trimmed by 6 bases and V by 1 base; bases with no gene match: 2. The CDR3 is 14 residues long. This CDR3 reads CASSQGLAGPEQYF. CDR3 DNA sequence: TGCGCCAGCAGCCAAGGACTAGCGGGACCCGAGCAGTACTTC.

The V call is TRBV30, the J call TRBJ1-3, with D perhaps matching TRBD1 (6 bases). This CDR3 has 15 residues. V lost 2 bases, J lost 2 bases, and 13 bases lay in between. Germline V gene sequence: CDR1 GTSNPN, CDR2 SVGIG (reference sequence). DNA of the CDR3: TGTGCCTGGAGTTATATGGGGGGGCCTGGAAACACCATATATTTT. As protein: CAWSYMGGPGNTIYF.

The J gene is TRBJ1-2, the V gene TRBV4-1; TRBD1 matches at 7 bases. Trimming removed 1 base from V and 8 bases from J; junction bases left unmatched: 10. The germline gives CDR1 MGHRA, CDR2 YSYEKL. The CDR3 covers 15 residues. The CDR3 is CASSQVDREGRGYTF. For the CDR3, the DNA is TGCGCCAGCAGCCAAGTTGACAGGGAGGGACGGGGCTACACCTTC.

CDR3 residues: CSASSPAGGPYEQYF. CDR3 in DNA: TGCAGTGCTAGTTCTCCGGCGGGAGGGCCCTACGAGCAGTACTTC. The chain employs TRBV20-1 and TRBJ2-7; TRBD2 matches 9 bases. Unmatched junction bases numbered 8, after V lost 3 bases and J lost 2 bases. CDR3 length: 15 residues. Germline V lookup: CDR1 DFQATT, CDR2 SNEGSKA (reference sequence).

The chain has TRBV10-3 and TRBJ2-7, with 14 bases matching TRBD2. Germline values: CDR1 ENHRY, CDR2 SYGVKD. The CDR3 length is 15 residues. The ends lost 7 bases at V and 4 bases at J; junction bases unmatched: 6. CDR3 in DNA: TGTGCCATCAACCCCGGACTAGCGGGAGGTTACGAGCAGTACTTC. Protein: CAINPGLAGGYEQYF.

The rearrangement uses TRBV6-1 and TRBJ2-1, with TRBD2 matching 10 bases. The ends lost 4 bases at V and 0 bases at J; junction bases unmatched: 15. This CDR3 is 20 amino acids long. CDR1 is MNHNS, CDR2 SASEGT, per germline. DNA of the CDR3: TGTGCCAGCAGTGGCTACGTAGCGGGAGGAGCTACAACCTCCTACAATGAGCAGTTCTTC. It yields the protein CASSGYVAGGATTSYNEQFF.

The chain combines TRBV5-1 with TRBJ2-6; 12 nucleotides match TRBD1. The V and J ends lost 3 bases and 1 base, in that order; junction bases with no gene match: 5. CDR1 is SGHRS, CDR2 YFSETQ, per germline. The CDR3 has 18 residues. For the CDR3, the DNA is TGCGCCAGCAGCTCGCCGGGACAGGGGGCGTCTGGGGCCAACGTCCTGACTTTC. This encodes CASSSPGQGASGANVLTF.

The rearrangement links TRBV29-1 to TRBJ1-4, with D possibly matching TRBD1 (6 bases). The CDR3 has 11 residues. V was cut by 7 bases and J by 4 bases, with 7 bases left in between. Per germline, CDR1 SQVTM and CDR2 ANQGSEA. In nucleotides, the CDR3 is TGCAGCGACAGGGTTAATGAAAAACTGTTTTTT. This codes for CSDRVNEKLFF.

The V and J genes are TRBV3-1 (or the pseudogene TRBV3-2) and TRBJ1-5; D ambiguous. V was shortened by 4 bases and J by 1 base, with 8 bases between the two germline ends. Per germline, CDR1 LGHDT and CDR2 YNNKEL (reference sequence). This CDR3 is built from 14 residues. The CDR3 loop reads CASSRTGSNQPQHF. Here the CDR3 DNA reads TGTGCCAGCAGCCGAACGGGAAGCAATCAGCCCCAGCATTTT.

V gene TRBV7-6 combines with J gene TRBJ2-3; 11 bases map to TRBD1. Trimming cost V 4 bases and J 5 bases; bases outside gene matches: 5. Germline loops: CDR1 SGHVS, CDR2 FNYEAQ. The CDR3 is 15 residues long. The CDR3 bases are TGTGCCAGCAGCTCGGGACAGGGGGTAATAGATACGCAGTATTTT. Protein product: CASSSGQGVIDTQYF.

The J gene is TRBJ1-1, the V gene TRBV6-5; 9 bases map to TRBD1. This CDR3 has 14 amino acids. In germline, CDR1 is MNHEY, CDR2 SVGAGI. V trimming: 9 bases; J trimming: 1 base; junction bases outside the gene matches: 6. This CDR3 reads CASRTGGPNTEAFF. The CDR3 DNA reads TGTGCCAGTCGAACAGGGGGCCCGAACACTGAAGCTTTCTTT.

The chain employs TRBV6-1 and TRBJ2-1; weak D call: TRBD1 (5 bases). The CDR3 is 15 residues long. With 2 bases removed from V and 3 bases from J, the gap between germline ends came to 11 bases. CDR1 and CDR2 from the germline V gene are MNHNS and SASEGT. CDR3: CASSERQGGYNEQFF. In DNA form, the CDR3 reads TGTGCCAGCAGTGAAAGGCAGGGTGGCTACAATGAGCAGTTCTTC.

The chain recombines TRBV5-1 with TRBJ2-2; D remains unclear. This CDR3 has 14 residues. Germline V gene data show CDR1 as SGHRS and CDR2 as YFSETQ. The V end was cut by 1 base, the J end by 7 bases, with 11 bases between. The CDR3 DNA reads TGCGCCAGCAGCTTGCGGCAGCTCAGCGGGGAGCTGTTTTTT. Its protein is CASSLRQLSGELFF. The variable domain in full, with the rest retrieved from reference TRBV5-1 and TRBJ2-2, is KAGVTQTPRYLIKTRGQQVTLSCSPISGHRSVSWYQQTPGQGLQFLFEYFSETQRNKGNFPGRFSGRQFSNSRSEMNVSTLELGDSALYLCASSLRQLSGELFFGEGSRLTVL.

This clone occurred once. The gene calls are TRBV5-1 and TRBJ1-6; D unclear. CDR3 size: 14 residues. Germline V gene data show CDR1 as SGHRS and CDR2 as YFSETQ. With 0 bases removed from V and 12 bases from J, the gap between germline ends came to 13 bases. The CDR3 region is CASSLEGSTGPLHF. CDR3 sequence (DNA): TGCGCCAGCAGCTTGGAAGGGAGTACGGGACCCCTCCACTTT.

CDR3 DNA sequence: TGTGCCAGCAAGGGACTAGCGGGAGTCAATGAGCAGTTCTTC. This sequence encodes CASKGLAGVNEQFF. J is TRBJ2-1 and V is TRBV27, with TRBD2 matching 14 bases. Trimming cost V 7 bases and J 6 bases; bases outside gene matches: 2. CDR1 is MNHEY, CDR2 SMNVEV, per germline (reference sequence). The CDR3 spans 14 residues.

The V gene is TRBV7-9, the J gene TRBJ2-7; D possibly corresponds to TRBD2 (6 bases). Trimming took off 5 bases at V and 1 base at J, with 6 bases between the two ends. The CDR3 has 12 residues. Germline CDR1 SEHNR, CDR2 FQNEAQ (reference sequence). The CDR3 sequence is CASSGTSYEQYF. CDR3 nucleotides: TGTGCCAGCAGCGGGACTTCCTACGAGCAGTACTTC.

Written as DNA, the CDR3 is TGTGCCAGCAGCTCCCAACAGGGAGTATACTACAATGAGCAGTTCTTC. Translating it yields CASSSQQGVYYNEQFF. The chain links TRBV11-3 to TRBJ2-1, with a weak D call TRBD1 (6 bases). The V end lost 4 bases, the J end lost 3 bases, and 16 bases lay between the germline ends. Germline values: CDR1 SGHNT, CDR2 YENEEA. CDR3 length: 16 amino acids.

This rearrangement joins TRBV28 to TRBJ2-3; D is unclear. This CDR3 contains 11 residues. Germline V lookup: CDR1 MDHEN, CDR2 SYDVKM. The V end was cut by 4 bases, the J end by 2 bases, with 1 base between. The CDR3, as DNA: TGTGCCAGCAGTTACACAGATACGCAGTATTTT. Its translation: CASSYTDTQYF. Using reference TRBV28 and TRBJ2-3 for the parts outside the CDR3, the full variable domain is DVKVTQSSRYLVKRTGEKVFLECVQDMDHENMFWYRQDPGLGLRLIYFSYDVKMKEKGDIPEGYSVSREKKERFSLILESASTNQTSMYLCASSYTDTQYFGPGTRLTVL.

The V and J genes are TRBV2 and TRBJ1-2, with D unclear. Germline CDR1 and CDR2: SNHLY and FYNNEI. This CDR3 comprises 12 residues. Trimming took 2 bases from V and 4 from J, leaving 5 bases between them. This chain's CDR3 is CASSEPLYGYTF. In DNA form, the CDR3 reads TGTGCCAGCAGTGAACCACTCTATGGCTACACCTTC.

This clone is judged medium-sized. This chain links TRBV5-1 with TRBJ2-7; D is undetermined. Germline CDR1 is SGHRS and CDR2 is YFSETQ. The CDR3 is 13 residues long. With 7 bases removed from V and 2 bases from J, the gap between germline ends came to 13 bases. The CDR3: CASWRESAYEQYF. The CDR3 DNA reads as TGCGCCAGCTGGAGAGAGTCAGCCTACGAGCAGTACTTC.

V and J are TRBV2 and TRBJ1-4; 8 nucleotides agree with TRBD1. The J segment lost 2 bases and the V segment lost 5 bases, leaving 4 bases of the junction unmatched. The CDR3 extends over 15 amino acids. CDR1 and CDR2 (germline): SNHLY, FYNNEI. CDR3 nucleotides: TGTGCCAGCAGTCAGGGGGCGCAGACTAATGAAAAACTGTTTTTT. This codes for CASSQGAQTNEKLFF. The complete variable domain, with remaining parts taken from reference TRBV2 and TRBJ1-4, reads EPEVTQTPSHQVTQMGQEVILRCVPISNHLYFYWYRQILGQKVEFLVSFYNNEISEKSEIFDDQFSVERPDGSNFTLKIRSTKLEDSAMYFCASSQGAQTNEKLFFGSGTQLSVL.

J is TRBJ2-7 and V is TRBV10-1; D unresolved. Germline V CDR1 and CDR2: WNHNN, SYGVQD (reference sequence). V lost 4 bases and J 2 bases, leaving 9 bases between the germline ends. This CDR3 has 13 amino acids. The CDR3 here is CASSGRLTYEQYF. CDR3 in DNA: TGCGCCAGCAGTGGAAGACTGACCTACGAGCAGTACTTC.

The chain links TRBV5-1 to TRBJ2-6, with D perhaps TRBD1 (5 bases). The length of the CDR3 is 15 residues. Germline CDR1 SGHRS, CDR2 YFSETQ. Trimming removed 7 bases at V and 2 bases at J, with 13 bases between. The CDR3 nucleotides are TGCGCCAGCGGAAGCAGGGTAACTGGGGCCAACGTCCTGACTTTC. It codes for CASGSRVTGANVLTF.

The J gene is TRBJ1-4, the V gene TRBV2, with 10 bases matching TRBD1. CDR3 length: 16 residues. The junction had 7 bases not matched to a gene; V was cut back by 6 bases and J by 3 bases. Per the germline V gene, CDR1 is SNHLY and CDR2 is FYNNEI. CDR3 protein: CASRQGQGLANEKLFF. The CDR3 DNA reads as TGTGCCAGCAGACAGGGACAGGGGTTAGCTAATGAAAAACTGTTTTTT.